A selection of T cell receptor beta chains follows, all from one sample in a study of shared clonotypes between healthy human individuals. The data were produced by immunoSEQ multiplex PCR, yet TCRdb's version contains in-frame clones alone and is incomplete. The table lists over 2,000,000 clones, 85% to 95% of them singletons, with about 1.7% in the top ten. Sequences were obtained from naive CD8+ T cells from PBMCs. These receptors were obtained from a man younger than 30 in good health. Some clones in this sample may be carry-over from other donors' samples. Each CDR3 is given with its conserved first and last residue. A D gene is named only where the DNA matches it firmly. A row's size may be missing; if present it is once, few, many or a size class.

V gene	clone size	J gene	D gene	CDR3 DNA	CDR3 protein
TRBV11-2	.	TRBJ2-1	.	TGTGCCAGCAGCTTAGTGCTTAGGGACTCCTACAATGAGCAGTTCTTC	CASSLVLRDSYNEQFF
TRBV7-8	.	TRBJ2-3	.	TGTGCCAGCAGCTTGTGGGGACTGGATACGCAGTATTTT	CASSLWGLDTQYF
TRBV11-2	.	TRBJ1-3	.	TGTGCCAGCAGCATTAGGTCTGTACATTCCAGCTCTGGAAACACCATATATTTT	CASSIRSVHSSSGNTIYF
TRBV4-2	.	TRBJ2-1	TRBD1	TGTGCCAGCAGCCAACCCCAGCCTTGGGACAGGGGTGACAATGAGCAGTTCTTC	CASSQPQPWDRGDNEQFF
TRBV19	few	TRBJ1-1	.	TGTGCCAGTAGTGACGGTGGAACTGAAGCTTTCTTT	CASSDGGTEAFF
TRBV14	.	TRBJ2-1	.	TGTGCCAGCAGCCAAGCTGGGAGGCCCACCTACAATGAGCAGTTCTTC	CASSQAGRPTYNEQFF
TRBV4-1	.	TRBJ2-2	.	TGCGCCAGCAGCCCTATCCGGGGCACCGGGGAGCTGTTTTTT	CASSPIRGTGELFF
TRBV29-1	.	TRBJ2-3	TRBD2	TGCAGCGTCTCTCTAGCGGGAGTGGCAGATACGCAGTATTTT	CSVSLAGVADTQYF
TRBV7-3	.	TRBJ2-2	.	TGTGCCAGCACCCTTGTTGGCACCGGGGAGCTGTTTTTT	CASTLVGTGELFF
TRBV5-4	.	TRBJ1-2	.	TGTGCCAGCAGGTCCCGGGAGCAAGTGGGTGGCTACACCTTC	CASRSREQVGGYTF
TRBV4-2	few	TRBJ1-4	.	TGTGCCAGCAGCGAGGTGGGGGAAAAACTGTTTTTT	CASSEVGEKLFF
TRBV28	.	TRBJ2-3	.	TGTGCCAGCAGTTTTCCCGTTTACAGGTTAGCAGGGACAGATACGCAGTATTTT	CASSFPVYRLAGTDTQYF
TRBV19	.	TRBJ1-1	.	TGTGCCAGTAGTGCGGGACTTCTGAACACTGAAGCTTTCTTT	CASSAGLLNTEAFF
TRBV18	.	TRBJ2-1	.	TGTGCCAGCTCACTACCCACTGACTCCAATGAGCAGTTCTTC	CASSLPTDSNEQFF
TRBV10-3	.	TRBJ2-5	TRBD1	TGTGCCATCAGTGATGTCCGGGACAGGGGTGAAGAGCAGTACTTC	CAISDVRDRGEEQYF
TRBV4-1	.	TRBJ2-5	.	TGCGCCAGCAGCCGCCTCACCGGGAGAGTACACCAAGAGACCCAGTACTTC	CASSRLTGRVHQETQYF
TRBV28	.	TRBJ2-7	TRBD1	TGTGCCAGCAGTTTTCCACAGACAGGGGCGTCCTACGAGCAGTACTTC	CASSFPQTGASYEQYF
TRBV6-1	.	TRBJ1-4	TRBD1	TGTGCCAGCAGTGAAGCCGACAGGGGAAATGAAAAACTGTTTTTT	CASSEADRGNEKLFF
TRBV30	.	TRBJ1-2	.	TGTGCCTGGAGTTGGGGGGGTGGCTATGGCTACACCTTC	CAWSWGGGYGYTF
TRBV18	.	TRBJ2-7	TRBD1	TGTGCCAGCTCGAACCGGGACAGGGGAAACTACGAGCAGTACTTC	CASSNRDRGNYEQYF
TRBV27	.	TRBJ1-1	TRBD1	TGTGCCAGCAGTTACACAGGGGGTGAAGCTTTCTTT	CASSYTGGEAFF
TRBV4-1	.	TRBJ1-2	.	TGCGCCAGCAGCCAAGATCCCCTTACGCCCAACTATGGCTACACCTTC	CASSQDPLTPNYGYTF
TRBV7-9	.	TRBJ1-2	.	TGTGCCAGCAGCGGCTGGGGCTACACCTTC	CASSGWGYTF
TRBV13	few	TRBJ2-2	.	TGTGCCAGCAGGATCCGAGGGGAACTAGTCCCCGGGGAGCTGTTTTTT	CASRIRGELVPGELFF
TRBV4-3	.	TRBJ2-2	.	TGCGCCAGCAGCCAAGATCAGACCGGGGAGCTGTTTTTT	CASSQDQTGELFF
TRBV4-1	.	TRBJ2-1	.	TGCGCCAGCAGCCAAGCTCGGGGGAATGGTCCTGAGCAGTTCTTC	CASSQARGNGPEQFF
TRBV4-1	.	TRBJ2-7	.	TGCGCCAGCAGCTCCAGACAGGTAGGGGACTACGAGCAGTACTTC	CASSSRQVGDYEQYF
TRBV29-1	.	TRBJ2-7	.	TGCAGCGTTGTTCCTCCAGTCGGCGAGCAGTACTTC	CSVVPPVGEQYF
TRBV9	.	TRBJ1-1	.	TGTGCCAGCAGCGGGACAGATAACACTGAAGCTTTCTTT	CASSGTDNTEAFF
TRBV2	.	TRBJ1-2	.	TGTGCCAACGGACCCAGGACGCGGGCGGACTATGGCTACACCTTC	CANGPRTRADYGYTF
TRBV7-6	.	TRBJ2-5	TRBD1	TGTGCCAGCTCCGACAGGGAAGAGACCCAGTACTTC	CASSDREETQYF
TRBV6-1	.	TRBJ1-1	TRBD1	TGTGCCAGCAGTGGGGGACAGGGAGTGGTAAGTGGAACTGAAGCTTTCTTT	CASSGGQGVVSGTEAFF
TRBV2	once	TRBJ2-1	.	TGTGCCAGCAGTGAAGGCGGCAGAGGTGAGCAGTTCTTC	CASSEGGRGEQFF
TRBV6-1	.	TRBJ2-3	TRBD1	TGTGCCAGCAGTGATGGGACAGGGGAAGATACGCAGTATTTT	CASSDGTGEDTQYF
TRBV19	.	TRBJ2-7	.	TGTGCCAGTAGTATATCGGGGGCGACCTTAGCTCGGGCCTCCGAGCAGTACTTC	CASSISGATLARASEQYF
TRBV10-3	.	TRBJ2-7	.	TGTGCCATCAGAGCTGAGACCTACGAGCAGTACTTC	CAIRAETYEQYF
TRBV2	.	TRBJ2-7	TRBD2	TGTGCCAGCCTTGAGACTAGCGGGAGAGACGAGCAGTACTTC	CASLETSGRDEQYF
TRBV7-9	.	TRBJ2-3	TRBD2	TGTGCCAGCAGCCCCGGGACTAGCGCAAGCACAGATACGCAGTATTTT	CASSPGTSASTDTQYF
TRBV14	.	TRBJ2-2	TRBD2	TGTGCCAGCAGCCCTGGACTAGCGGCTACCATAGGCTCCGGGGAGCTGTTTTTT	CASSPGLAATIGSGELFF
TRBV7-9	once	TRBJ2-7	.	TGTGCCAGCAGCTTAGGACCGGACAGCTCCTACGAGCAGTACTTC	CASSLGPDSSYEQYF
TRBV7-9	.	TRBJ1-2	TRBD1	TGTGCCAGCAGCGAAGGGACAGCTAACTATGGCTACACCTTC	CASSEGTANYGYTF
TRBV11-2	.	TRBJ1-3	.	TGTGCCAGCAGCTTAGGGCCGGCAGCGCCTAGTAACACCATATATTTT	CASSLGPAAPSNTIYF
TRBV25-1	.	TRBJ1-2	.	TGTGCCAGCACCTCGGAAAGTGGTGGCTACACCTTC	CASTSESGGYTF
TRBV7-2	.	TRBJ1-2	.	TGTGCCAGCAGCTTCCCTCCGGGGAGGGCAGGTGGCTACACCTTC	CASSFPPGRAGGYTF
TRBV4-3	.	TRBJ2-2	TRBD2	TGCGCCAGCAGCCAAGATGGGCGGGAGGGCCTGGCGGGGGAGCTGTTTTTT	CASSQDGREGLAGELFF
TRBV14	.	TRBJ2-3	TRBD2	TGTGCCAGCAGCCAAGCGGAGACTAGCGGAAACACAGATACGCAGTATTTT	CASSQAETSGNTDTQYF
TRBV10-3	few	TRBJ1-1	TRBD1	TGTGCCATCAGAGGACAGGCCAAAAGGGACACTGAAGCTTTCTTT	CAIRGQAKRDTEAFF